This T cell receptor (beta chain) was obtained from a study of cytomegalovirus exposure and HLA in healthy donors. CDR3 size: 13 residues. Primers for the PCR totalled 60 Vbeta and 13 Jbeta. Measured with immunoSEQ multiplex PCR; TCRdb has only the in-frame clones, and not every one. The sample contains 90,000 to 150,000 clones, 8.5% to 9% of which appear only once. The chain links TRBV1 to TRBJ1-1. TRBV1 is given as a pseudogene. Input material: PBMCs. This receptor was identified in a middle-aged woman in good health and CMV-seropositive. CDR3 in amino acids: CTSSQSQNTEAFF. The DNA of the CDR3 is TGCACCAGCAGCCAAAGCCAGAACACTGAAGCTTTCTTT.